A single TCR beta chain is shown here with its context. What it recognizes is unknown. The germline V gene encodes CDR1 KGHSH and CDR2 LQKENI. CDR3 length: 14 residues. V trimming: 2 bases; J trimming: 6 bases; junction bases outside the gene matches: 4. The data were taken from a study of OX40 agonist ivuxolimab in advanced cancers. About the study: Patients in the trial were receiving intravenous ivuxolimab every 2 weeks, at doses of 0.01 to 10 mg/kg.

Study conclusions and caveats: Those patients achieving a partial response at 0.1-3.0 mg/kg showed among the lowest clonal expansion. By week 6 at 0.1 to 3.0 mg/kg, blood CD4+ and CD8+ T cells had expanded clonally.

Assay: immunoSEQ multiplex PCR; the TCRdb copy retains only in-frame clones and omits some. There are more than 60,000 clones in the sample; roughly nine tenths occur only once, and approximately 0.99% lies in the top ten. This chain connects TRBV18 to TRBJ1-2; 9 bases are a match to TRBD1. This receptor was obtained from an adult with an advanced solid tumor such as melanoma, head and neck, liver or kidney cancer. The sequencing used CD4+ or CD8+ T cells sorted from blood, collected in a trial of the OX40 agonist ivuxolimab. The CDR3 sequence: CASSPATGGNGYTF. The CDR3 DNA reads TGTGCCAGCTCACCAGCGACAGGGGGGAATGGCTACACCTTC.